The rows below give T cell receptor beta chains drawn from one sample of a study of CD8+CD57+ T cells in acquired aplastic anemia. TCRdb processed the reads anew with MiXCR; each CDR3 protein has one entry. The sample comprises about half a million distinct CDR3 sequences, more than 25% of which are singletons, and 0.75% to 0.95% rests with the top ten. Sequenced: sorted CD4+, CD8+, or CD8+CD57+ T cells (not recorded which) from PBMCs. The receptors were gathered from a human donor with aplastic anemia. The CDR3 runs from the conserved cysteine through the conserved F or W. D genes are given only for firm matches. The size field is filled for only some rows; it gives once, few, many or a size class.

TRBJ1-1,-,TRBV15,-,CATSFGSTEAFF,TGTGCCACCAGCTTTGGGTCCACTGAAGCTTTCTTT
TRBJ2-1,-,TRBV15,TRBD1,CATSRDRNNEQFF,TGTGCCACCAGCAGGGACAGGAACAATGAGCAGTTCTTC
TRBJ1-1,many,TRBV20-1,TRBD1,CSAGQALTEAFF,TGCAGTGCTGGACAGGCGCTCACTGAAGCTTTCTTT
TRBJ1-6,-,TRBV7-9,-,CASTLGHGNSPLHF,TGTGCCAGCACCCTGGGACACGGAAATTCACCCCTCCACTTT
TRBJ2-3,many,TRBV20-1,-,CSARDPAVHADTQYF,TGCAGTGCTAGAGATCCGGCGGTCCATGCTGATACGCAGTATTTT
TRBJ2-1,-,TRBV4-1,TRBD2,CASSQVAGYEQFF,TGCGCCAGCAGCCAGGTAGCGGGATATGAGCAGTTCTTC
TRBJ2-7,few,TRBV5-1,TRBD2,CASSSTSGRVDEQYF,TGCGCCAGCAGCTCAACTAGCGGGAGGGTGGACGAGCAGTACTTC
TRBJ2-6,once,TRBV20-1,-,CSARGTGANVLTF,TGCAGTGCTAGAGGCACAGGGGCCAACGTCCTGACTTTC
TRBJ1-1,-,TRBV12-3/TRBV12-4,TRBD1,CASSILVGQGRENTEAFF,TGTGCCAGCAGTATCCTGGTGGGACAGGGTCGTGAGAACACTGAAGCTTTCTTT
TRBJ1-6,-,TRBV20-1,TRBD1,CSARGRGPGGGSPLHF,TGCAGTGCTAGAGGGAGAGGGCCAGGGGGCGGTTCACCCCTCCACTTT
TRBJ1-4,-,TRBV4-1,-,CASSRDTEKLFF,TGCGCCAGCAGCCGAGACACCGAAAAACTGTTTTTT
TRBJ2-5,-,TRBV4-2,TRBD2,CASSQSRGGREETQYF,TGTGCCAGCAGCCAATCTCGGGGGGGCAGGGAAGAGACCCAGTACTTC
TRBJ2-5,many,TRBV7-6,-,CASSYETVETQYF,TGTGCCAGCAGCTACGAGACGGTAGAGACCCAGTACTTC
TRBJ1-1,-,TRBV7-9,TRBD1,CASSYRATGVNTEAFF,TGTGCCAGCAGCTACCGTGCGACAGGGGTGAACACTGAAGCTTTCTTT
TRBJ2-1,-,TRBV7-1,TRBD1,CASSSKNQDRVVENEQFF,TGTGCCAGCAGCTCAAAAAACCAGGACAGGGTCGTAGAGAATGAGCAGTTCTTC
TRBJ2-2,many,TRBV29-1,TRBD2,CSVPAIAGGDSGELFF,TGCAGCGTTCCAGCGATAGCGGGGGGTGATTCCGGGGAGCTGTTTTTT
TRBJ2-5,-,TRBV20-1,TRBD1,CSATLGTGSGETQYF,TGCAGTGCTACTCTCGGGACAGGGTCGGGGGAGACCCAGTACTTC
TRBJ1-2,-,TRBV20-1,TRBD1,CSASSPRDREVGGYTF,TGCAGTGCCAGCAGCCCAAGGGACAGGGAGGTTGGGGGCTACACCTTC
TRBJ1-5,many,TRBV15,-,CATSRNWQPQHF,TGTGCCACCAGCAGGAACTGGCAGCCCCAGCATTTT
TRBJ1-2,many,TRBV4-3,-,CASSQNGGGAGGYTF,TGCGCCAGCAGCCAGAATGGGGGGGGCGCAGGAGGCTACACCTTC
TRBJ2-7,-,TRBV2,-,CASSEGRGLGGSAELSTYEQYF,TGTGCCAGCAGTGAAGGCAGGGGCCTGGGGGGTAGCGCGGAGTTGTCGACCTACGAGCAGTACTTC
TRBJ2-2,many,TRBV10-3,-,CAIKRGDTGELFF,TGTGCCATCAAAAGGGGAGACACCGGGGAGCTGTTTTTT
TRBJ1-6,many,TRBV7-2,-,CASSLAGPSYNSPLHF,TGTGCCAGCAGCTTAGCGGGGCCCTCCTATAATTCACCCCTCCACTTT
TRBJ2-5,few,TRBV20-1,-,CSARLGFQETQYF,TGCAGTGCTAGATTGGGGTTCCAAGAGACCCAGTACTTC
TRBJ1-6,-,TRBV14,TRBD1,CASSQMDRGSSPLHF,TGTGCCAGCAGCCAAATGGACAGGGGGTCTTCACCCCTCCACTTT
TRBJ1-6,once,TRBV6-1,-,CASSEQGLVSPLHF,TGTGCCAGCAGTGAACAGGGGCTGGTTTCACCCCTCCACTTT
TRBJ2-3,-,TRBV27,-,CASSLGGRQGVTDTQYF,TGTGCCAGCAGTTTAGGAGGGAGACAGGGTGTGACAGATACGCAGTATTTT
TRBJ2-5,many,TRBV10-3,-,CAISERQDQETQYF,TGTGCCATCAGTGAGAGACAGGACCAAGAGACCCAGTACTTC
TRBJ1-6,once,TRBV25-1,TRBD1,CASSEGTGRGNSPLHF,TGTGCCAGCAGTGAGGGGACAGGGCGAGGTAATTCACCCCTCCACTTT
TRBJ2-7,many,TRBV11-2,-,CASSLGDGAYEQYF,TGTGCCAGCAGCTTAGGTGACGGTGCCTACGAGCAGTACTTC
TRBJ2-7,-,TRBV3-1,-,CASSQDLGRGPYEQYF,TGTGCCAGCAGCCAAGATCTAGGGAGAGGTCCCTACGAGCAGTACTTC
TRBJ1-1,many,TRBV20-1,-,CSASRSNTEAFF,TGCAGTGCTAGCCGGTCGAACACTGAAGCTTTCTTT
TRBJ1-2,-,TRBV6-2/TRBV6-3,-,CASSSGTINGYTF,TGTGCCAGCAGTTCCGGGACAATTAATGGCTACACCTTC
TRBJ1-1,many,TRBV15,-,CATTRRSGEGNTEAFF,TGTGCCACCACGAGACGGTCGGGGGAGGGGAACACTGAAGCTTTCTTT
TRBJ1-1,many,TRBV2,-,CASTYSGTRGTEAFF,TGTGCCAGCACCTACAGCGGAACACGGGGTACTGAAGCTTTCTTT
TRBJ2-7,-,TRBV10-3,-,CAISRTTGAHYEQYF,TGTGCCATCAGTCGAACGACCGGGGCCCACTACGAGCAGTACTTC
TRBJ2-7,-,TRBV5-1,TRBD1,CASRSGTGADEQYF,TGCGCCAGCAGGTCCGGGACAGGGGCAGACGAGCAGTACTTC
TRBJ2-7,few,TRBV5-1,TRBD2,CASTPIGEGTLASYEQYF,TGCGCCAGCACACCGATAGGGGAGGGAACCTTAGCCTCCTACGAGCAGTACTTC
TRBJ1-3,many,TRBV19,-,CASSIVAHSGNTIYF,TGTGCCAGTAGTATAGTAGCGCACTCTGGAAACACCATATATTTT
TRBJ2-2,few,TRBV7-7,TRBD1,CASSTNPGQEGTGELFF,TGTGCTAGCAGCACCAACCCGGGACAGGAAGGGACCGGGGAGCTGTTTTTT
TRBJ1-3,few,TRBV20-1,-,CSAENRVENTIYF,TGCAGTGCAGAAAACAGGGTTGAAAACACCATATATTTT
TRBJ2-1,-,TRBV25-1,-,CASSEWLGDSTLNEQFF,TGTGCCAGCAGTGAATGGTTGGGGGACTCGACGCTCAATGAGCAGTTCTTC
TRBJ1-2,-,TRBV19,TRBD1,CASSTGGVWKGYTF,TGTGCCAGTAGTACAGGGGGGGTGTGGAAAGGCTACACCTTC
TRBJ1-6,once,TRBV2,-,CASREDSYNSPLHF,TGTGCCAGCAGAGAGGACAGTTATAATTCACCCCTCCACTTT
TRBJ1-2,many,TRBV6-1,TRBD1,CASRGTGNNYGYTF,TGTGCCAGCAGAGGGACAGGGAACAACTATGGCTACACCTTC
TRBJ1-6,-,TRBV19,TRBD1,CASSQRQGLSPPLHF,TGTGCCAGTAGTCAAAGACAGGGCCTAAGCCCACCCCTCCACTTT
TRBJ1-2,many,TRBV7-9,-,CASSLAGWSGYTF,TGTGCCAGCAGCTTAGCCGGGTGGTCCGGCTACACCTTC
TRBJ2-3,many,TRBV24-1,-,CATSDAGGTDTQYF,TGTGCCACCAGTGACGCAGGAGGCACAGATACGCAGTATTTT